This TCR beta chain was sequenced in a study of T cells after yellow fever vaccination. The CDR3 is 12 residues long. Trimming cost V 6 bases and J 3 bases; bases outside gene matches: 3. Germline V CDR1 and CDR2: DFQATT, SNEGSKA (reference sequence). UMIs and a universal primer site were added when TCR cDNA was made by 5'RACE template switching. Via MiXCR, TCRdb re-called the 5' RACE reads, giving one row per CDR3 protein. The sample consists of around 320,000 distinct CDR3 sequences, around 10% of them appearing once. This chain connects TRBV20-1 to TRBJ2-7, with 9 bases identical to TRBD1. The sample was CD4+ T cells sorted from PBMCs, taken 45 days after the yellow fever booster vaccination. The source of this sequence is a man aged 18 to 35 who received the YFV17D yellow fever vaccine. The CDR3 region has the DNA TGCAGTGCCCCGGACAGGGGCTACGAGCAGTACTTC. Amino acid sequence: CSAPDRGYEQYF.